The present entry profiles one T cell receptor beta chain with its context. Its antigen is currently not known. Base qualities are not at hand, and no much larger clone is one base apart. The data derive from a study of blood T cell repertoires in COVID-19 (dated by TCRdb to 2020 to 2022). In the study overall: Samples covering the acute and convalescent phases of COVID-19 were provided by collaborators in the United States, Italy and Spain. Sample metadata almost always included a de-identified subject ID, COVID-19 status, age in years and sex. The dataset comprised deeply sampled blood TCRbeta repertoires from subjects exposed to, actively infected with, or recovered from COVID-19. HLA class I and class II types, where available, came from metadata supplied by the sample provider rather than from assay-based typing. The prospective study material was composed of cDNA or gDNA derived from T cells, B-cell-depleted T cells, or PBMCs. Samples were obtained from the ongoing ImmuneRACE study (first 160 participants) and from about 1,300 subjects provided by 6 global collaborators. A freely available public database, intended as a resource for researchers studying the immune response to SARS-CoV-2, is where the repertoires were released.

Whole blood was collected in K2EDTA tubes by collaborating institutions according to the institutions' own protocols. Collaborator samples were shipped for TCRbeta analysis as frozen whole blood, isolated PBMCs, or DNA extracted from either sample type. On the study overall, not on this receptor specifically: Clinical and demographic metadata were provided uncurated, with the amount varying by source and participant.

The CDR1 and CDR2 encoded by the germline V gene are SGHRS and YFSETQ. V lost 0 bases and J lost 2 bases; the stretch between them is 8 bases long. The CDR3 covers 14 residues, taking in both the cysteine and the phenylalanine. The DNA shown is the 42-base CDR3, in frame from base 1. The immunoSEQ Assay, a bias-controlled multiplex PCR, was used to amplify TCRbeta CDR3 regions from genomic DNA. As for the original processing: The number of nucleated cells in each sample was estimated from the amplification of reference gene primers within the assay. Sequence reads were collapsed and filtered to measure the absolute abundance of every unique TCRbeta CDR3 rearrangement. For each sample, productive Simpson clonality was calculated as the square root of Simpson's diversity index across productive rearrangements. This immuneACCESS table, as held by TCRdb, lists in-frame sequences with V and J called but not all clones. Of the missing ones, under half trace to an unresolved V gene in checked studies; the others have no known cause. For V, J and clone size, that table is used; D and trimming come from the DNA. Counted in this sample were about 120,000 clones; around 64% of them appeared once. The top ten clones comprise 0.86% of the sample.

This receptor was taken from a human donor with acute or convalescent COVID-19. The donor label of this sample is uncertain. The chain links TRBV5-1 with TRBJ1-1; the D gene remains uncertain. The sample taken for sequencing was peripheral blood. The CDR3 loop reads CASSLAGGNTEAFF. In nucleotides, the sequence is TGCGCCAGCAGCTTGGCAGGAGGAAACACTGAAGCTTTCTTT.